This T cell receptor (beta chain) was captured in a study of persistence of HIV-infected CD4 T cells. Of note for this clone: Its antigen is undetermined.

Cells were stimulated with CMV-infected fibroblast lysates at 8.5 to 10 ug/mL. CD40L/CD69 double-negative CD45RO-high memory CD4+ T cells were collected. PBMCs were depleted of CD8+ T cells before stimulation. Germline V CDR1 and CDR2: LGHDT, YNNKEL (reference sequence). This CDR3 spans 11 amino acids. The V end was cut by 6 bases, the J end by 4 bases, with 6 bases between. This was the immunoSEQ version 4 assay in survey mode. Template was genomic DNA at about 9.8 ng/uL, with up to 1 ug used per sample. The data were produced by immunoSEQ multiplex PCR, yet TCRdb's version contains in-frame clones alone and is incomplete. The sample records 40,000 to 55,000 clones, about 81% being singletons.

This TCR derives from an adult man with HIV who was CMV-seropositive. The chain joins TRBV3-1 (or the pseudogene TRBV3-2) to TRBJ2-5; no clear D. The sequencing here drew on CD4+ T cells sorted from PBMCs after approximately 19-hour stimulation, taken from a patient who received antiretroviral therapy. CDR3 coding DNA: TGTGCCAGCAGACGCGCAGAGACCCAGTACTTC. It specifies CASRRAETQYF.